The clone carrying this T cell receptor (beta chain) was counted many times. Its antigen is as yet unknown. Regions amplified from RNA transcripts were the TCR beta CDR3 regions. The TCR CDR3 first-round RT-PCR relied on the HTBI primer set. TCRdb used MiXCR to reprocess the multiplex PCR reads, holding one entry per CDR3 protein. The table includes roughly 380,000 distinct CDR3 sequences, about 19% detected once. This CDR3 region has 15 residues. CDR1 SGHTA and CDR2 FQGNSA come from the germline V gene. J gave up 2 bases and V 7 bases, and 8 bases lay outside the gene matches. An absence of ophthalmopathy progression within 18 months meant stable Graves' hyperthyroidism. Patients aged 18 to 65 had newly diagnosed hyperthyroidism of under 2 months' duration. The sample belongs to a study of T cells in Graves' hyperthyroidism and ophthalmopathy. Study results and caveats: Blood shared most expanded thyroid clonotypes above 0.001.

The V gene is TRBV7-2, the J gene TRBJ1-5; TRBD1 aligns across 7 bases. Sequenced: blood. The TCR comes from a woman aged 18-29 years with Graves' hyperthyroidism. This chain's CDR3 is CASTARGYGNQPQHF. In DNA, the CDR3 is TGTGCCAGCACCGCCAGGGGGTACGGCAATCAGCCCCAGCATTTT.